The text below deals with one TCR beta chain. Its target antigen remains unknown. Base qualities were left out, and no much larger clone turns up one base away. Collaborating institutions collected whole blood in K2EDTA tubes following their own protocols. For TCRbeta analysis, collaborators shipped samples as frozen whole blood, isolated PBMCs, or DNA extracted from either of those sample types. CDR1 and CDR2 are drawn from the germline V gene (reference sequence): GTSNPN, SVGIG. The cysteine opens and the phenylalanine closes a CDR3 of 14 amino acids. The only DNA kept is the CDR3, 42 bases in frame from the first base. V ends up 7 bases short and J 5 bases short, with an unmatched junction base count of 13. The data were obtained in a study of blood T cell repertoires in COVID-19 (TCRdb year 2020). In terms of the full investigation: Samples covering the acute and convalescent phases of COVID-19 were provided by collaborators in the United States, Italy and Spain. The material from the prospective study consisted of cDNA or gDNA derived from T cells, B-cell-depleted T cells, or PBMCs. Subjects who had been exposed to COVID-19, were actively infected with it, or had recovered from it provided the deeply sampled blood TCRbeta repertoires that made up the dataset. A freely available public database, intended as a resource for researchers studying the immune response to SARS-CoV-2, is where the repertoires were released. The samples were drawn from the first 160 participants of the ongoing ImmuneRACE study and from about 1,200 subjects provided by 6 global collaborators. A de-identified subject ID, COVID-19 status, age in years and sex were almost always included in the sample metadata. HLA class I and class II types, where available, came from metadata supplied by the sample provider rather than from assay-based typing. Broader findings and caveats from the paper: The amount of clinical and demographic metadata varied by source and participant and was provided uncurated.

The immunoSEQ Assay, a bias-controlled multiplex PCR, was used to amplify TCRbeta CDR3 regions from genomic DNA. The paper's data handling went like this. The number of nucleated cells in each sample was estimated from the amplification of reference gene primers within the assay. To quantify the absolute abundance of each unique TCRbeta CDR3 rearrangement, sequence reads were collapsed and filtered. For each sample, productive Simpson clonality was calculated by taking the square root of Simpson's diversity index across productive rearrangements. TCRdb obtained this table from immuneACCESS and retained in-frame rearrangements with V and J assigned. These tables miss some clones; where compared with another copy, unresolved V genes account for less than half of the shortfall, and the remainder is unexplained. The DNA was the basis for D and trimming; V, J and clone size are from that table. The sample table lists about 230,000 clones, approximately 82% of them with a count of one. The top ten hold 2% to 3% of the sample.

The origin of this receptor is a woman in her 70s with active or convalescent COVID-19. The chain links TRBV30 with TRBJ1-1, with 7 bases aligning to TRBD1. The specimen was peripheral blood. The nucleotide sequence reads TGTGCCTTAACCTCGACAGGGAGGAGTACTGAAGCTTTCTTT. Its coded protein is CALTSTGRSTEAFF.